The source of this T cell receptor (beta chain) is a study of cytomegalovirus exposure and HLA in healthy donors. Study-level findings and limits: Most TCR sequences were uncommon, yet certain public TCRs appeared in many donors. A few chains tied to CMV proved CMV antigen-specific in vitro. Owing to their indistinguishability, certain V segments, notably TRBV6-2 and TRBV6-3, were excluded. The likely origin of a cluster of highly shared sequence variants was a sequencing artifact.

The V segment lost 5 bases and the J segment 5 bases; nucleotides outside the gene matches: 11. This CDR3 is built from 19 residues. Germline CDR1 SGHTA, CDR2 FQGTGA. For this clone: What it recognizes is unknown.

PCR used 60 Vbeta primers and 13 Jbeta primers. Profiled with immunoSEQ multiplex PCR; TCRdb holds only in-frame clones, not every one. Found here are some 150,000 clones; the top ten clones hold 2.2%. Sequences were obtained from PBMCs. The V gene is TRBV7-3, the J gene TRBJ2-2, with TRBD2 identical over 16 bases. The sequence derives from a woman aged 18-35 years in good health and CMV-seronegative. This chain's CDR3 is CASSESGTSGRALTGELFF. As DNA, the CDR3 is TGTGCCAGCAGCGAATCCGGGACTAGCGGGAGGGCCCTTACCGGGGAGCTGTTTTTT. The whole variable domain, remainder taken from reference TRBV7-3 and TRBJ2-2, is GAGVSQTPSNKVTEKGKYVELRCDPISGHTALYWYRQSLGQGPEFLIYFQGTGAADDSGLPNDRFFAVRPEGSVSTLKIQRTERGDSAVYLCASSESGTSGRALTGELFFGEGSRLTVL.